This T cell receptor beta chain is drawn from a study of cytotoxic CD8 clonotypes in ibrutinib-treated CLL. Measured with immunoSEQ multiplex PCR; TCRdb has only the in-frame clones, and not every one. This table has about 25,000 clones, roughly 71% appearing once. The CDR3 is 16 amino acids. Germline V gene data show CDR1 as SEHNR and CDR2 as FQNEAQ (reference sequence). V lost 3 bases to trimming and J lost 2 bases, with 14 bases between them. This clone was seen more than once but under ten times. Sequencing used PBMCs, obtained after 12 months of ibrutinib treatment. The chain combines TRBV7-9 with TRBJ1-5, with a weak D call TRBD1 (5 bases). The receptor comes from a human donor with chronic lymphocytic leukemia. The CDR3 DNA follows: TGTGCCAGCAGCTTTGACAGCCTGGGTGGCAATCAGCCCCAGCATTTT. Amino acid sequence: CASSFDSLGGNQPQHF.